The 21 T cell receptor beta chains below all came from one sample that was sequenced in a study of cytomegalovirus exposure and HLA in healthy donors. PCR used 60 Vbeta primers and 13 Jbeta primers. Method: immunoSEQ multiplex PCR; TCRdb's copy keeps in-frame clones and lacks some. The sample includes 150,000 to 200,000 clones, roughly 80% of them seen just once. The sequenced material came from PBMCs. All receptors derive from a woman between 45 and 65 years old in good health and CMV-seronegative.

This chain uses TRBV5-5 with TRBJ2-1; the match to TRBD1 covers 9 bases. Germline lookup yields CDR1 SGHKS and CDR2 YYEKEE (reference sequence). V gave up 3 bases and J gave up 6 bases; unmatched junction bases: 7. The CDR3 length is 15 residues. The CDR3 loop is CASSSGTGIGNEQFF. The CDR3 DNA reads TGTGCCAGCAGCTCCGGGACAGGGATAGGCAATGAGCAGTTCTTC.

The chain combines TRBV11-1 with TRBJ1-1, with TRBD1 as a possible D gene (6 bases). CDR3 length: 13 amino acids. The germline V gene has CDR1 SGHAT and CDR2 FQDESV (reference sequence). V dropped 7 bases and J dropped 7 bases, with 16 bases sitting between them. CDR3 DNA: TGTGCCAGCACCTTTAGAGACAGGAGTGAAGCTTTCTTT. It encodes CASTFRDRSEAFF.

The CDR3 nucleotides read TGCGCCAGCAGGCTGAGGACAGGGACCCTTCAAGAGACCCAGTACTTC. Residues: CASRLRTGTLQETQYF. The V and J genes are TRBV5-1 and TRBJ2-5, with 8 nucleotides matching TRBD1. The V gene end was trimmed by 5 bases and the J gene end by 2 bases; junction bases not matched to a gene: 11. Per germline, CDR1 SGHRS and CDR2 YFSETQ. This CDR3 is 16 amino acids long. The variable domain in full, completed from reference TRBV5-1 and TRBJ2-5, reads KAGVTQTPRYLIKTRGQQVTLSCSPISGHRSVSWYQQTPGQGLQFLFEYFSETQRNKGNFPGRFSGRQFSNSRSEMNVSTLELGDSALYLCASRLRTGTLQETQYFGPGTRLLVL.

V is TRBV6-6 and J is TRBJ1-2; TRBD1 is a possible D gene (5 bases). Trimming took off 10 bases at V and 4 bases at J, with 13 bases between the two ends. CDR3 length: 12 amino acids. The germline gives CDR1 MNHNY, CDR2 SVGAGI (reference sequence). CDR3 protein: CATLDSPYGYTF. In nucleotides, the CDR3 is TGTGCCACGTTAGACAGCCCCTATGGCTACACCTTC.

The chain joins TRBV2 to TRBJ1-4, with 7 bases lining up with TRBD1. Germline V gene sequence: CDR1 SNHLY, CDR2 FYNNEI. The CDR3 is made up of 15 amino acids. V lost 4 bases to trimming and J lost 4 bases; unmatched junction nucleotides: 6. The CDR3 spells CASSARGTDNEKLFF. CDR3 in DNA: TGTGCCAGCAGTGCCCGGGGGACAGATAATGAAAAACTGTTTTTT.

The chain is built from TRBV7-2 and TRBJ2-2, with 9 bases fitting TRBD2. CDR3 size: 15 residues. Germline V lookup: CDR1 SGHTA, CDR2 FQGNSA. V shed 5 bases, J shed 8 bases, and the junction held 9 bases outside the gene matches. DNA of the CDR3: TGTGCCAGCAGCGTACTTAGCGGGGGAAGAGGGGAGCTGTTTTTT. It translates to CASSVLSGGRGELFF. Variable domain in full (rest from reference TRBV7-2 and TRBJ2-2): GAGVSQSPSNKVTEKGKDVELRCDPISGHTALYWYRQSLGQGLEFLIYFQGNSAPDKSGLPSDRFSAERTGGSVSTLTIQRTQQEDSAVYLCASSVLSGGRGELFFGEGSRLTVL.

This clone was counted once. The chain has TRBV11-2 and TRBJ2-2; perhaps TRBD2 as D (6 bases). V lost 4 bases and J lost 5, with 14 bases in between. The CDR3 spans 15 residues. CDR1 is SGHAT, CDR2 FQNNGV, per germline. The CDR3 sequence: CASSYSAGRTGELFF. The CDR3, as DNA: TGTGCCAGCAGCTACTCGGCGGGGCGGACCGGGGAGCTGTTTTTT.

About this clone: The same CDR3 can be traced to other DNA sequences in this sample. This rearrangement joins TRBV7-8 to TRBJ1-1; tentatively, D is TRBD1 (5 bases). Between the trimmed V and J ends, which lost 5 bases and 0 bases, there was a span of 7 bases. Germline loops: CDR1 SGHVS, CDR2 FQNEAQ. The CDR3 runs to 13 residues. The CDR3 nucleotides are TGTGCCAGCAGCCCAGGGTTGAACACTGAAGCTTTCTTT. Amino acids: CASSPGLNTEAFF.

The chain combines TRBV5-1 with TRBJ2-7; no definite D call. The V end was cut by 4 bases, the J end by 0 bases, with 8 bases between. The CDR3 totals 13 residues. CDR1 and CDR2 (germline): SGHRS, YFSETQ. The CDR3: CASSITISYEQYF. The CDR3 DNA is TGCGCCAGCAGCATTACTATCTCCTACGAGCAGTACTTC. Drawing the rest from reference TRBV5-1 and TRBJ2-7, the complete variable domain is KAGVTQTPRYLIKTRGQQVTLSCSPISGHRSVSWYQQTPGQGLQFLFEYFSETQRNKGNFPGRFSGRQFSNSRSEMNVSTLELGDSALYLCASSITISYEQYFGPGTRLTVT.

This rearrangement joins TRBV19 to TRBJ1-2; no reliable D call. The CDR3 length is 13 residues. Germline V gene sequence: CDR1 LNHDA, CDR2 SQIVND (reference sequence). The germline V and J ends were trimmed by 8 bases and 4 bases, with 14 bases remaining between them. This chain's CDR3 is CASGRIGVYGYTF. The CDR3 coding sequence is TGTGCCAGTGGAAGGATCGGAGTCTATGGCTACACCTTC.

This clone was found once. The rearrangement links TRBV11-2 to TRBJ1-1, with 8 bases aligning to TRBD1. V dropped 1 base and J dropped 11; count of bases not matched to a gene: 6. Germline loops: CDR1 SGHAT, CDR2 FQNNGV. The CDR3 is 13 amino acids. CDR3 sequence reads: CASSLGDRGEAFF. DNA for the CDR3: TGTGCCAGCAGCTTAGGAGACAGGGGAGAGGCTTTCTTT.

The chain is built from TRBV6-5 and TRBJ2-5, with 7 bases matching TRBD1. The J call may be wrong; the DNA end is better matched by TRBJ2-7. The CDR3 contains 14 residues. The germline V gene encodes CDR1 MNHEY and CDR2 SVGAGI. The CDR3 sequence is CASSPVLGTAEQYF. CDR3 nucleotide sequence: TGTGCCAGCAGTCCGGTACTCGGGACAGCCGAGCAGTACTTC.

This sequence joins TRBV19 and TRBJ1-2, with D perhaps TRBD1 (6 bases). The CDR3 spans 12 residues. Looked up from germline, CDR1 is LNHDA and CDR2 is SQIVND (reference sequence). Trimming removed 7 bases from V and 7 bases from J, with 13 bases in between. CDR3 sequence (DNA): TGTGCCAGTAACCCACAGGGAGCTGGCTACACCTTC. It translates to CASNPQGAGYTF.

V gene TRBV19 combines with J gene TRBJ2-1; TRBD2 matches 7 bases. The junction had 19 bases not matched to a gene; V was cut back by 5 bases and J by 9 bases. This CDR3 is 17 amino acids long. Germline V gene data show CDR1 as LNHDA and CDR2 as SQIVND (reference sequence). The CDR3 DNA is TGTGCCAGTAGTTCCGCAAGGGGACTATCGATACTGGCTGAGCAGTTCTTC. Protein: CASSSARGLSILAEQFF. The full variable domain, its missing parts supplied by reference TRBV19 and TRBJ2-1, is DGGITQSPKYLFRKEGQNVTLSCEQNLNHDAMYWYRQDPGQGLRLIYYSQIVNDFQKGDIAEGYSVSREKKESFPLTVTSAQKNPTAFYLCASSSARGLSILAEQFFGPGTRLTVL.

The CDR3 loop reads CASSRGHGGYTF. The DNA of the CDR3 is TGTGCCAGCAGCCGTGGGCACGGAGGCTACACCTTC. The V call is TRBV14, the J call TRBJ1-2; D is uncertain. Germline V lookup: CDR1 SGHDN, CDR2 FVKESK. Trimming shortened V by 4 bases and J by 8 bases, and 11 bases separated the two germline ends. The CDR3 totals 12 residues. Variable domain in full (rest from reference TRBV14 and TRBJ1-2): EAGVTQFPSHSVIEKGQTVTLRCDPISGHDNLYWYRRVMGKEIKFLLHFVKESKQDESGMPNNRFLAERTGGTYSTLKVQPAELEDSGVYFCASSRGHGGYTFGSGTRLTVV.

The V call is TRBV27, the J call TRBJ2-3; maybe TRBD2 (5 bases). V dropped 3 bases and J dropped 0 bases, with 10 bases sitting between them. The length of the CDR3 is 15 residues. Germline CDR1 MNHEY, CDR2 SMNVEV (reference sequence). Here the CDR3 DNA reads TGTGCCAGCAGTTTTGGGCGGACTAGCACAGATACGCAGTATTTT. Protein sequence: CASSFGRTSTDTQYF.

This clone was observed a few times. V is TRBV11-2 and J is TRBJ1-4; the D is unclear. This CDR3 has 13 amino acids. Germline lookup yields CDR1 SGHAT and CDR2 FQNNGV. Trimming took off 4 bases at V and 4 bases at J, with 7 bases between the two ends. The CDR3 spells CASSSQLNEKLFF. In DNA form, the CDR3 reads TGTGCCAGCAGCTCACAGCTTAATGAAAAACTGTTTTTT.

This rearrangement joins TRBV7-3 to TRBJ2-3; 7 nucleotides align to TRBD1. Germline V gene sequence: CDR1 SGHTA, CDR2 FQGTGA. This CDR3 region has 14 residues. The junction had 4 bases not matched to a gene; V was cut back by 3 bases and J by 4 bases. The CDR3 region has the DNA TGTGCCAGCAGCTTTGGGCAGGGGGCAGATACGCAGTATTTT. As protein: CASSFGQGADTQYF.

This clone has just one count. The chain links TRBV2 to TRBJ2-7; TRBD1 matches at 10 bases. The CDR3 consists of 15 residues. The V segment lost 6 bases and the J segment 0 bases; nucleotides outside the gene matches: 5. In germline, CDR1 is SNHLY, CDR2 FYNNEI. As DNA, the CDR3 is TGTGCCAGCAGACCCGGGACAGGGGACTCCTACGAGCAGTACTTC. This gives the protein CASRPGTGDSYEQYF.

CDR3 bases: TGTGCCAGCACCGTGGGGCCGAACACCGGGGAGCTGTTTTTT. This encodes CASTVGPNTGELFF. This chain joins TRBV6-1 and TRBJ2-2, with D perhaps matching TRBD1 (5 bases). CDR3 length: 14 residues. V gave up 7 bases and J gave up 0 bases, with 9 bases separating them. CDR1 and CDR2 from the germline V gene are MNHNS and SASEGT.

The J gene is TRBJ1-1, the V gene TRBV14, with 7 bases matching TRBD1. V shed 4 bases, J shed 4 bases, and the junction held 6 bases outside the gene matches. This CDR3 region has 14 residues. The V gene's germline CDR1 is SGHDN and CDR2 FVKESK. The CDR3: CASSPRTGFTEAFF. The DNA of the CDR3 is TGTGCCAGCAGCCCGAGGACAGGTTTCACTGAAGCTTTCTTT.